This TCR beta chain was captured by sequencing in a study of response to subunit inactivated influenza vaccine. Turning to this clonotype: Its target is unknown.

Notes on the study in general: The authors proposed limited new T cell recruitment per seasonal influenza vaccination.

One entry per CDR3 protein results from TCRdb running MiXCR on the RT-PCR reads. This table holds about half a million distinct CDR3 sequences, around 9.9% found once. The V and J ends lost 9 bases and 3 bases respectively, with 13 bases between them. CDR3 size: 13 residues. Germline V gene sequence: CDR1 SNHLY, CDR2 FYNNEI. The chain joins TRBV2 to TRBJ2-3; D remains ambiguous. The TCR sequence derives from a man aged 50-59 years who received an inactivated influenza vaccine. The source material was PBMCs from blood, sampled 45 days after vaccination. The CDR3 bases are TGTGCCAGTAGTCCCCTTGAAACAGATACGCAGTATTTT. Translated, it gives CASSPLETDTQYF.